These 25 T cell receptor beta chains came from one sample sequenced in a study of T-cell memory formation after mild COVID-19. MiXCR, applied by TCRdb to the 5' RACE reads, yields one record per CDR3 protein. The sample has nearly 110,000 distinct CDR3 sequences, about 15% seen once. Sequencing was performed on PBMCs or a T cell subset sorted from them (not recorded which). The receptor set was obtained from an adult woman who had mild COVID-19 (a few samples of this study predate the infection). Cell type and time point are not known.

The CDR3 DNA reads as TGCGCCAGCAGGTATAGCGGGGGATCCTACGAGCAGTACTTC. This codes for CASRYSGGSYEQYF. The chain joins TRBV5-1 to TRBJ2-7; TRBD2 aligns across 9 bases. The CDR3 totals 14 residues. Trimming cost V 5 bases and J 1 base; bases outside gene matches: 4. CDR1 is SGHRS, CDR2 YFSETQ, per germline.

The rearrangement joins TRBV2 to TRBJ1-6; 8 bases match TRBD1. CDR3 length: 17 residues. V lost 2 bases to trimming and J lost 1 base; unmatched junction nucleotides: 4. Germline V CDR1 and CDR2: SNHLY, FYNNEI. CDR3 in amino acids: CASSERRGHSYNSPLHF. For the CDR3, the DNA is TGTGCCAGCAGTGAACGCAGGGGGCATTCCTATAATTCACCCCTCCACTTT.

This clonotype turned up a few times. At one of its ends the junction is not consistent with the germline gene, which may arise from a read error. The V call is TRBV5-1, the J call TRBJ2-7, with TRBD1 as a possible D gene (6 bases). CDR3 length: 14 residues. CDR1 and CDR2 (germline): SGHRS, YFSETQ. The CDR3: CASNLGTTSYEQYF. The CDR3 DNA reads TGCGCCAGCAACTTGGGGACAACCTCCTACGAGCAGTACTTC.

The rearrangement links TRBV5-1 to TRBJ2-5; D remains unclear. V was shortened by 0 bases and J by 5 bases, with 11 bases between the two germline ends. The CDR3 is made up of 14 amino acids. The V gene's germline CDR1 is SGHRS and CDR2 YFSETQ. CDR3 in DNA: TGCGCCAGCAGCTTGGAGGCCTTAGGGGAGACCCAGTACTTC. It translates to CASSLEALGETQYF. Together with reference TRBV5-1 and TRBJ2-5, the CDR3 gives the full variable domain: KAGVTQTPRYLIKTRGQQVTLSCSPISGHRSVSWYQQTPGQGLQFLFEYFSETQRNKGNFPGRFSGRQFSNSRSEMNVSTLELGDSALYLCASSLEALGETQYFGPGTRLLVL.

The rearrangement links TRBV7-6 to TRBJ2-3; D unresolved. V dropped 1 base and J dropped 2 bases, with 16 bases sitting between them. The CDR3 loop spans 17 amino acids. Germline V gene sequence: CDR1 SGHVS, CDR2 FNYEAQ. This CDR3 is CASSLVSATFTTDTQYF. Here the CDR3 DNA reads TGTGCCAGCAGCTTAGTCTCCGCGACTTTCACCACAGATACGCAGTATTTT. The full variable domain, rest sourced from reference TRBV7-6 and TRBJ2-3, is GAGVSQSPRYKVTKRGQDVALRCDPISGHVSLYWYRQALGQGPEFLTYFNYEAQQDKSGLPNDRFSAERPEGSISTLTIQRTEQRDSAMYRCASSLVSATFTTDTQYFGPGTRLTVL.

The chain employs TRBV5-6 and TRBJ1-1; D may be TRBD1 (6 bases). The CDR3 has 13 residues. CDR1 and CDR2 from the germline V gene are SGHDT and YYEEEE. The V gene lost 1 base and the J gene lost 6 bases, with 10 bases spanning the gap. The CDR3 region is CASSLWGLSEAFF. The CDR3, as DNA: TGTGCCAGCAGCTTGTGGGGGCTTTCTGAAGCTTTCTTT.

This clonotype was observed many times. The chain employs TRBV25-1 and TRBJ2-1; 7 nucleotides align to TRBD1. Trimming took 2 bases from V and 6 from J; bases not matched to a gene: 1. The V gene's germline CDR1 is MGHDK and CDR2 SYGVNS. The CDR3 consists of 13 residues. DNA for the CDR3: TGTGCCAGCAGTGAAGGGACAGCCAATGAGCAGTTCTTC. Translation gives CASSEGTANEQFF.

Only a few counts were recorded for this clonotype. The CDR3 region is CASSLVGLAGASDTQYF. Here the CDR3 DNA reads TGCGCCAGCAGCTTGGTGGGACTAGCGGGGGCGTCAGATACGCAGTATTTT. V is TRBV5-1 and J is TRBJ2-3; 14 positions agree with TRBD2. CDR3 size: 17 residues. The V and J ends lost 0 bases and 4 bases, in that order; junction bases with no gene match: 4. CDR1 SGHRS and CDR2 YFSETQ come from the germline V gene.

Many counts were recorded for this clonotype. For the CDR3, the DNA is TGTGCCAGCAGCTTACGGTACAGACAAGAGACCCAGTACTTC. Translating it yields CASSLRYRQETQYF. V gene TRBV7-2 combines with J gene TRBJ2-5; D is ambiguous. CDR1 and CDR2 (germline): SGHTA, FQGNSA. The V gene lost 2 bases and the J gene lost 2 bases, with 9 bases spanning the gap. The CDR3 runs to 14 residues.

This sequence joins TRBV12-3 or TRBV12-4 and TRBJ2-5, with a weak D call TRBD1 (5 bases). The ends were cut back, 8 bases at V and 1 base at J, with 20 bases in the middle. The CDR3 totals 16 residues. This CDR3 is CASGGRRQQPQETQYF. The CDR3 DNA reads as TGTGCCAGCGGTGGACGGAGACAGCAGCCCCAAGAGACCCAGTACTTC.

The V and J genes are TRBV7-9 and TRBJ1-2; D call uncertain. Looked up from germline, CDR1 is SEHNR and CDR2 is FQNEAQ (reference sequence). Trimming took 4 bases from V and 4 from J, leaving 13 bases between them. This CDR3 contains 14 residues. The CDR3 coding sequence is TGTGCCAGCAGCTCGGCGGTAGGCCTCTATGGCTACACCTTC. Translating it yields CASSSAVGLYGYTF.

The chain carries TRBV6-6 and TRBJ1-4; D uncertain. Germline V gene sequence: CDR1 MNHNY, CDR2 SVGAGI (reference sequence). The V gene lost 0 bases and the J gene lost 7 bases, with 3 bases spanning the gap. The CDR3 length is 12 residues. DNA of the CDR3: TGTGCCAGCAGTTACTCGGTTGAAAAACTGTTTTTT. This sequence encodes CASSYSVEKLFF.

This clonotype turned up a few times. V and J are TRBV2 and TRBJ1-2, with TRBD1 as a possible D gene (6 bases). CDR3 size: 16 residues. Per germline, CDR1 SNHLY and CDR2 FYNNEI. Trimming removed 0 bases from V and 4 bases from J, with 15 bases in between. CDR3 sequence (DNA): TGTGCCAGCAGTGAAGCGGGGAGCAGGGGTGGCTATGGCTACACCTTC. Protein sequence: CASSEAGSRGGYGYTF.

The rearrangement uses TRBV5-4 and TRBJ2-7; 10 bases fit TRBD1. The germline gives CDR1 SGHNT, CDR2 YYREEE (reference sequence). This CDR3 spans 19 amino acids. With 5 bases clipped from V and 2 bases from J, the junction kept 19 bases outside the gene matches. The CDR3 nucleotides read TGTGCCAGCAGTCCCTCCCCCGGACAGGGGGTAGTCCCCCCCTACGAGCAGTACTTC. This translates into CASSPSPGQGVVPPYEQYF.

The chain uses TRBV7-6 and TRBJ2-3; unclear D gene. Germline V gene data show CDR1 as SGHVS and CDR2 as FNYEAQ. The CDR3 is 15 amino acids. V was shortened by 1 base and J by 1 base, with 9 bases between the two germline ends. The CDR3 spells CASSLGALGTDTQYF. The CDR3 DNA sequence: TGTGCCAGCAGCTTAGGGGCCTTAGGCACAGATACGCAGTATTTT.

The chain is built from TRBV12-3 or TRBV12-4 and TRBJ2-7, with 8 positions matching TRBD1. The CDR3 is 14 residues long. V lost 5 bases and J lost 4; bases outside the gene matches: 7. CDR3 loop: CASSPDRAYYEQYF. CDR3 coding DNA: TGTGCCAGCAGTCCGGACAGGGCTTATTACGAGCAGTACTTC.

This clonotype was seen a few times. CDR3 sequence reads: CATSVPPGQGDTGELFF. CDR3 DNA: TGTGCCACCAGTGTCCCCCCGGGACAGGGGGATACCGGGGAGCTGTTTTTT. The chain uses TRBV24-1 and TRBJ2-2, with 11 bases matching TRBD1. The CDR3 has 17 amino acids. Trimming removed 5 bases from V and 5 bases from J; junction bases left unmatched: 9. The germline V gene has CDR1 KGHDR and CDR2 SFDVKD.

This clonotype was seen a handful of times. The chain links TRBV6-5 to TRBJ1-1; D is unresolved. V lost 3 bases and J 5 bases, leaving 13 bases between the germline ends. The CDR3 is 14 residues long. Per germline, CDR1 MNHEY and CDR2 SVGAGI. CDR3 sequence (DNA): TGTGCCAGCAGTTATTCCCTCCTGGAGACTGAAGCTTTCTTT. This codes for CASSYSLLETEAFF.

The rearrangement uses TRBV4-2 and TRBJ2-7; TRBD1 matches at 8 bases. J gave up 2 bases and V 2 bases, and 5 bases lay outside the gene matches. CDR1 and CDR2 (germline): LGHNA, YNFKEQ. This CDR3 is built from 15 residues. CDR3 DNA: TGTGCCAGCAGCCAATGGACAGGGAAAACCTACGAGCAGTACTTC. Amino acids: CASSQWTGKTYEQYF.

The chain carries TRBV15 and TRBJ2-3, with a possible D match to TRBD2 (6 bases). The CDR3 is 17 residues long. Per the germline V gene, CDR1 is LNHNV and CDR2 is YYDKDF (reference sequence). The V end lost 3 bases, the J end lost 2 bases, and 18 bases lay between the germline ends. The chain's CDR3 is CATSRDTRRGNTDTQYF. Written as DNA, the CDR3 is TGTGCCACCAGCAGGGACACCCGGAGGGGTAACACAGATACGCAGTATTTT.

The V and J genes are TRBV6-2 or TRBV6-3 and TRBJ2-1, with 8 bases identical to TRBD2. The CDR3 runs 14 residues. Germline assignment: CDR1 MNHEY and CDR2 SVGEGT. The V and J ends lost 5 bases and 7 bases, in that order; junction bases with no gene match: 7. The CDR3 DNA reads as TGTGCCAGCAGTGGAGGGACTAGTTTTAATGAGCAGTTCTTC. It specifies CASSGGTSFNEQFF.

This clonotype was recorded many times. CDR3 region: CATSRGQGWYEQYF. In DNA form, the CDR3 reads TGTGCCACCAGCAGAGGACAGGGTTGGTACGAGCAGTACTTC. The chain links TRBV15 to TRBJ2-7, with 7 bases fitting TRBD1. The length of the CDR3 is 14 residues. The V and J ends lost 1 base and 4 bases, in that order; junction bases with no gene match: 4. The germline CDR1 and CDR2 sequences are LNHNV and YYDKDF (reference sequence).

The V call is TRBV4-1, the J call TRBJ2-3; D might be TRBD2 (5 bases). The CDR3 is made up of 15 amino acids. Trimming shortened V by 6 bases and J by 1 base, and 14 bases separated the two germline ends. In germline, CDR1 is MGHRA, CDR2 YSYEKL. CDR3 nucleotide sequence: TGCGCCAGCAGTCGAGGGTTATCTGGCACAGATACGCAGTATTTT. It encodes CASSRGLSGTDTQYF.

This clonotype has just a few counts. The CDR3 does not close with the conserved phenylalanine or tryptophan, likely indicating a read error. The DNA is omitted, as the CDR3 cannot be located on it reliably, and the CDR3 follows TCRdb's listing. This rearrangement joins TRBV20-1 to TRBJ1-1; the table's TRBD1 call for D was not verified on the DNA. The germline CDR1 and CDR2 sequences are DFQATT and SNEGSKA (reference sequence). Inclusive of both ends, the CDR3 amounts to 9 amino acids. CDR3 in amino acids: CSASGVPGS.

This clonotype occurred many times. The J gene is TRBJ2-7, the V gene TRBV12-3 or TRBV12-4; D unclear. This CDR3 has 11 residues. With 3 bases removed from V and 3 bases from J, the gap between germline ends came to 3 bases. The CDR3 sequence is CASSFGYEQYF. The DNA of the CDR3 is TGTGCCAGCAGTTTCGGCTACGAGCAGTACTTC.